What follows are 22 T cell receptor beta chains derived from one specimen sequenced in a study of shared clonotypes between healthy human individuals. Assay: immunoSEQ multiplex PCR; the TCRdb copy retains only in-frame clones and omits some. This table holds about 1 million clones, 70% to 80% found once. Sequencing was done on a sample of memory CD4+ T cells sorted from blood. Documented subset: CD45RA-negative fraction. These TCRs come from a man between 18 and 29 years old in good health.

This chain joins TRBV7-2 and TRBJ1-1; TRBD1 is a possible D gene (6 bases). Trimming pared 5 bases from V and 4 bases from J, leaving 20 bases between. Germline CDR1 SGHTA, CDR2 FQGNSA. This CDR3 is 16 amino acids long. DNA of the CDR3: TGTGCCAGCAGCAGGAACAGGGTGGGTGCGTCCACTGAAGCTTTCTTT. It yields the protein CASSRNRVGASTEAFF. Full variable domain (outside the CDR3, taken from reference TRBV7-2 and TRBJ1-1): GAGVSQSPSNKVTEKGKDVELRCDPISGHTALYWYRQSLGQGLEFLIYFQGNSAPDKSGLPSDRFSAERTGGSVSTLTIQRTQQEDSAVYLCASSRNRVGASTEAFFGQGTRLTVV.

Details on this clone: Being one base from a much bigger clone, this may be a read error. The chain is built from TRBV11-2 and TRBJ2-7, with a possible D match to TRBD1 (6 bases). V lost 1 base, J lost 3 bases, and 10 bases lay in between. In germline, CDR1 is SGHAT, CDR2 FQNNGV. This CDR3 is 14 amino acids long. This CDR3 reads CASSLGTAIYEQYF. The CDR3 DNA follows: TGTGCCAGCAGCTTAGGGACAGCAATCTACGAGCAGTACTTC.

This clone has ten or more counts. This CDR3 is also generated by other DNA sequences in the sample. This CDR3 is CASSELGINSPLHF. DNA of the CDR3: TGTGCCAGCAGTGAATTAGGAATAAATTCACCCCTCCACTTT. V is TRBV25-1 and J is TRBJ1-6; D gene ambiguous. The CDR3 covers 14 residues. CDR1 is MGHDK and CDR2 is SYGVNS in the germline V gene. V lost 1 base, J lost 7 bases, and 8 bases lay in between.

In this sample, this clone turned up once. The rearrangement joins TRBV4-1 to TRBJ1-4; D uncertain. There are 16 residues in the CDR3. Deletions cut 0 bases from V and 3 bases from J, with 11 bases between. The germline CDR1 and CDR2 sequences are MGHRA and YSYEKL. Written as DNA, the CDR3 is TGCGCCAGCAGCCAAGATCGTACCAACCCTAATGAAAAACTGTTTTTT. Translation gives CASSQDRTNPNEKLFF.

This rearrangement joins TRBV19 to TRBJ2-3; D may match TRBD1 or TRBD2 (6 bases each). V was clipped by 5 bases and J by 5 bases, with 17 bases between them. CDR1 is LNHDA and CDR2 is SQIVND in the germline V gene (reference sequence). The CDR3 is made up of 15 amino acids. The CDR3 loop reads CASSPFGGQKDTQYF. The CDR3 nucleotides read TGTGCCAGTAGTCCCTTTGGGGGGCAAAAAGATACGCAGTATTTT.

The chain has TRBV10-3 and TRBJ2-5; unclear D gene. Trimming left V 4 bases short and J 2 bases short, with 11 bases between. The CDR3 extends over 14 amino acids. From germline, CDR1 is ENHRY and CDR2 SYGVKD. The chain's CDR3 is CAISAQQIQETQYF. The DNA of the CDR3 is TGTGCCATCAGTGCACAACAGATACAAGAGACCCAGTACTTC.

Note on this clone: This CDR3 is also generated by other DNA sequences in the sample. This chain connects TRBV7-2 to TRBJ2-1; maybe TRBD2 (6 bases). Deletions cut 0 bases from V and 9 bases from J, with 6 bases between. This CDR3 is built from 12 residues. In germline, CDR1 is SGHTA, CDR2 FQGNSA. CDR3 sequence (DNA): TGTGCCAGCAGCTTAGCGGGAGGTGAGCAGTTCTTC. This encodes CASSLAGGEQFF. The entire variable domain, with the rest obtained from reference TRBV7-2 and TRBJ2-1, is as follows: GAGVSQSPSNKVTEKGKDVELRCDPISGHTALYWYRQSLGQGLEFLIYFQGNSAPDKSGLPSDRFSAERTGGSVSTLTIQRTQQEDSAVYLCASSLAGGEQFFGPGTRLTVL.

The CDR3 reads CASSSDSFNQPQHF. The CDR3 DNA reads as TGTGCCAGCAGTTCGGACAGCTTCAATCAGCCCCAGCATTTT. The rearrangement joins TRBV6-5 to TRBJ1-5; maybe TRBD1 (6 bases). Germline CDR1 MNHEY, CDR2 SVGAGI. V was trimmed by 4 bases and J by 3 bases, leaving 10 bases between them. This CDR3 region has 14 residues.

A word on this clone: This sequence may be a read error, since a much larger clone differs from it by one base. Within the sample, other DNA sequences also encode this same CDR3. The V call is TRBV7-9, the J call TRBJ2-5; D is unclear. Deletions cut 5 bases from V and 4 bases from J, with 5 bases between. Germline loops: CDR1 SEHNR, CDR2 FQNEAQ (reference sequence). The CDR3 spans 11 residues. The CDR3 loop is CASSPGETQYF. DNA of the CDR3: TGTGCCAGCAGCCCCGGAGAGACCCAGTACTTC.

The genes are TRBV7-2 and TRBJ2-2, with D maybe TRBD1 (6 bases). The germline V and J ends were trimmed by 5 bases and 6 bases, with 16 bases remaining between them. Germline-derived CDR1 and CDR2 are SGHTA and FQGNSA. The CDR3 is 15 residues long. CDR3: CASSPQGTPAGELFF. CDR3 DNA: TGTGCCAGCAGCCCACAGGGAACCCCCGCCGGGGAGCTGTTTTTT.

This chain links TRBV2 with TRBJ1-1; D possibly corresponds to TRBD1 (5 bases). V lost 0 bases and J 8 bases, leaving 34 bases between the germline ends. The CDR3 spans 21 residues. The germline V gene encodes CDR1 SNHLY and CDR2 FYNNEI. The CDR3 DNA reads TGTGCCAGCAGTGAAGCTCCTCCCTTATCCTGGCAGGGAAGTGAAATCGAAGAAGCTTTCTTT. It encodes CASSEAPPLSWQGSEIEEAFF.

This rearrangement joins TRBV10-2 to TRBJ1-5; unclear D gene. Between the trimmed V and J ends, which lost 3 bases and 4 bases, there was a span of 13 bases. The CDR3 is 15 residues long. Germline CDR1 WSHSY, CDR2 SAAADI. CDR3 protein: CASSDGYPENQPQHF. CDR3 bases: TGCGCCAGCAGTGACGGGTACCCAGAGAATCAGCCCCAGCATTTT.

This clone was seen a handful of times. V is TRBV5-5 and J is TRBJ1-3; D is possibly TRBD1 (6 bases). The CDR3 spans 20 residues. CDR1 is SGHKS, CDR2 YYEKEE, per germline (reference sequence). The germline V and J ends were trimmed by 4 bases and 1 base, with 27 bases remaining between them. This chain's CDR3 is CASSKSLITGSGLSGNTIYF. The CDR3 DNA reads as TGTGCCAGCAGCAAGAGCTTAATTACAGGGTCGGGGTTATCTGGAAACACCATATATTTT.

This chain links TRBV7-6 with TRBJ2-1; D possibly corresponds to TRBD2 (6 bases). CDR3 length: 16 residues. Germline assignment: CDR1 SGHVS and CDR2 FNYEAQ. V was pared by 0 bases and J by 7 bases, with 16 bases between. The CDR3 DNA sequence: TGTGCCAGCAGCTTAGCGCCCAACGGGAGACTGAATGAGCAGTTCTTC. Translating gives CASSLAPNGRLNEQFF.

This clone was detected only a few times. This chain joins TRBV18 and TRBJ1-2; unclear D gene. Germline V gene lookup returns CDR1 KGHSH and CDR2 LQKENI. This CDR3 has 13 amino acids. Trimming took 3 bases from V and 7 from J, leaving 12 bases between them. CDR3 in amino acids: CASSPDSSFGYTF. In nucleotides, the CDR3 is TGTGCCAGCTCACCGGACTCTTCGTTTGGCTACACCTTC.

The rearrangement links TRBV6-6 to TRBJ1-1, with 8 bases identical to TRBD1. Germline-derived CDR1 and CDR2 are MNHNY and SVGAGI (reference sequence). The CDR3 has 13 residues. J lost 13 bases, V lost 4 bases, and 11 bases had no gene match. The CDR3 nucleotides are TGTGCCAGCAGTTTGGGACAGGCTAGTGAGGTTTTCTTT. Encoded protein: CASSLGQASEVFF.

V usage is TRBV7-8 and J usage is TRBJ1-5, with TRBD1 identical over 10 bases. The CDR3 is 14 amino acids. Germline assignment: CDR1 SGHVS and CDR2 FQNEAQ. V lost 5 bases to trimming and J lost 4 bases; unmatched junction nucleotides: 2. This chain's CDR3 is CASSRTGGNQPQHF. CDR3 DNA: TGTGCCAGCAGCCGGACAGGGGGGAATCAGCCCCAGCATTTT. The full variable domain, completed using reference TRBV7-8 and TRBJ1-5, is GAGVSQSPRYKVAKRGQDVALRCDPISGHVSLFWYQQALGQGPEFLTYFQNEAQLDKSGLPSDRFFAERPEGSVSTLKIQRTQQEDSAVYLCASSRTGGNQPQHFGDGTRLSIL.

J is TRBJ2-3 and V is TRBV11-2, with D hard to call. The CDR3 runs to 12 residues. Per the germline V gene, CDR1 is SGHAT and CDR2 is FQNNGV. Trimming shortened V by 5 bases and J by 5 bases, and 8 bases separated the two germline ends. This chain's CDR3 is CASSRSRDTQYF. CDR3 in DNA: TGTGCCAGCAGCCGGAGTAGAGATACGCAGTATTTT.

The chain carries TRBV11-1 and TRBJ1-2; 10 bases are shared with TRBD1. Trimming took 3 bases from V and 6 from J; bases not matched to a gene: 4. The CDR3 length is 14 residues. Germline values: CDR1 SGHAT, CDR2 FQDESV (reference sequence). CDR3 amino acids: CASSFFGTGDGYTF. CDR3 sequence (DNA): TGTGCCAGCAGCTTTTTCGGGACAGGGGATGGCTACACCTTC.

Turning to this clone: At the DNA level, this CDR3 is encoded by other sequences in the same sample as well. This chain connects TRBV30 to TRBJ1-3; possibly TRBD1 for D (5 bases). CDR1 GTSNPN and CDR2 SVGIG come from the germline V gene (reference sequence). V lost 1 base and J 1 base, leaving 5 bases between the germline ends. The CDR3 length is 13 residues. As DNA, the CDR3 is TGTGCCTGGAGTGGGGGGTCTGGAAACACCATATATTTT. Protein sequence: CAWSGGSGNTIYF.

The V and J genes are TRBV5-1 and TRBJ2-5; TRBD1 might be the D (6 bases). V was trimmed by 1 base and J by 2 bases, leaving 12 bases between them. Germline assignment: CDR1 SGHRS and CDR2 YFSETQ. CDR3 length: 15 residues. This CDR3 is CASSLNSQGQETQYF. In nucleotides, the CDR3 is TGCGCCAGCAGCTTGAATTCGCAGGGGCAAGAGACCCAGTACTTC.

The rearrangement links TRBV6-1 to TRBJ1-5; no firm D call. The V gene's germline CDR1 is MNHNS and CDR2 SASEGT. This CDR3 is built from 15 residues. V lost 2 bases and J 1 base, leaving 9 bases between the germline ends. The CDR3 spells CASSEPYGSNQPQHF. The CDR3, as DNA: TGTGCCAGCAGTGAACCGTACGGGAGCAATCAGCCCCAGCATTTT.